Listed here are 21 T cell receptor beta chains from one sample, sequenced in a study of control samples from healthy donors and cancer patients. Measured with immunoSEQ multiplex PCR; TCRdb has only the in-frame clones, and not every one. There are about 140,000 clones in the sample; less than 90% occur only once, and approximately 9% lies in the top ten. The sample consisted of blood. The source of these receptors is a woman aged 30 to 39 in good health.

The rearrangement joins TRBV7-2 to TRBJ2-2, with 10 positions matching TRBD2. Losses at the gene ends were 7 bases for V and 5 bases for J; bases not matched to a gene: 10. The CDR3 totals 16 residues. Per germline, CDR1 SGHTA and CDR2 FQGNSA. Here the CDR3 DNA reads TGTGCCAGCAAGCCCGGGGGGACTAGCGAGACCGGGGAGCTGTTTTTT. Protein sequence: CASKPGGTSETGELFF.

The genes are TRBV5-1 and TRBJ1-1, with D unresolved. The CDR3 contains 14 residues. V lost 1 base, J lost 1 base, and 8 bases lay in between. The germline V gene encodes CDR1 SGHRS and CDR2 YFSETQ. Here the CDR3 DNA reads TGCGCCAGCAGCTTGACGGTCGGGAACACTGAAGCTTTCTTT. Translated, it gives CASSLTVGNTEAFF.

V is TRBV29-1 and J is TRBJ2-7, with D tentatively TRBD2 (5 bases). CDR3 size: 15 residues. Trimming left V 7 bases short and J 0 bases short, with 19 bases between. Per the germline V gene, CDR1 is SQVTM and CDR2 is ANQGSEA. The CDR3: CSGVDGAASSYEQYF. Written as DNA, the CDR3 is TGCAGCGGTGTCGATGGAGCGGCTAGCTCCTACGAGCAGTACTTC.

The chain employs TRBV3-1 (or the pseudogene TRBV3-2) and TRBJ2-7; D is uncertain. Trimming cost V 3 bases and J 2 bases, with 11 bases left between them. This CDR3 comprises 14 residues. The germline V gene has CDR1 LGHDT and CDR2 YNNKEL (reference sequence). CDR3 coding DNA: TGTGCCAGCAGCCAGGAAAGATACCCCTACGAGCAGTACTTC. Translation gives CASSQERYPYEQYF.

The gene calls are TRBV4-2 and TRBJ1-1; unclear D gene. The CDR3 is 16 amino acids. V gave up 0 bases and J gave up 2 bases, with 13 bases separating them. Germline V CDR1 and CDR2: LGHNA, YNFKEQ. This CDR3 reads CASSQEVGGINTEAFF. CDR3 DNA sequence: TGTGCCAGCAGCCAAGAGGTAGGAGGGATTAACACTGAAGCTTTCTTT.

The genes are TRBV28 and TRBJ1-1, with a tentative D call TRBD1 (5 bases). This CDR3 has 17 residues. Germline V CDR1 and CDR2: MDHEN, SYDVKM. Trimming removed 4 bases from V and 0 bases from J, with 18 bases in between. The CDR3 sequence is CASSSEGLGPMNTEAFF. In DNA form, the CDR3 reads TGTGCCAGCAGTTCCGAGGGGTTAGGTCCCATGAACACTGAAGCTTTCTTT.

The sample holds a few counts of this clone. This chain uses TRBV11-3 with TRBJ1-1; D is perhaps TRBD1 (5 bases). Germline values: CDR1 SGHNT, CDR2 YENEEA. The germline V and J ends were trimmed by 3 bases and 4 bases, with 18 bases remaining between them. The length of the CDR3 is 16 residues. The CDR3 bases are TGTGCCAGCAGCTTGAAACTACGGAGGGGTGGCACTGAAGCTTTCTTT. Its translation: CASSLKLRRGGTEAFF.

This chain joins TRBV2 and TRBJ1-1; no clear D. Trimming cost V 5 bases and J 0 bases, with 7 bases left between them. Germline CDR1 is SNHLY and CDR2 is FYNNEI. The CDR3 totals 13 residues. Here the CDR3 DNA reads TGTGCCAGCAGTCCACAGATGAACACTGAAGCTTTCTTT. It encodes CASSPQMNTEAFF.

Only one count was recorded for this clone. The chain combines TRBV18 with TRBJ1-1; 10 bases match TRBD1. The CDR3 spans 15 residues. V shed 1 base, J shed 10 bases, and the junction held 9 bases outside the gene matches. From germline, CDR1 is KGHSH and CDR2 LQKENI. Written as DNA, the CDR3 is TGTGCCAGCTCACCACGGGACAGGGGCTTCTTGGGAGCTTTCTTT. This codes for CASSPRDRGFLGAFF.

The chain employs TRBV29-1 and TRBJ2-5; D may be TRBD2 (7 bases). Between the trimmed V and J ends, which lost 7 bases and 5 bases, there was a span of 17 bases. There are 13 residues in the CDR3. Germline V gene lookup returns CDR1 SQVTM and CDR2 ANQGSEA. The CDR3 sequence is CSARIGGDETQYF. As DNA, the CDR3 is TGCAGCGCCCGGATAGGGGGGGATGAGACCCAGTACTTC.

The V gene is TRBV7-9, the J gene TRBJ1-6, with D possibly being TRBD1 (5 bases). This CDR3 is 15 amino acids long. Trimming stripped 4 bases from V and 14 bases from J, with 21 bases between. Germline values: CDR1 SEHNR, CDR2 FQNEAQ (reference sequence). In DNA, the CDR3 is TGTGCCAGCAGCTCCTTCGGCACAGGCGATCAGGCCCTCCACTTT. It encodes CASSSFGTGDQALHF.

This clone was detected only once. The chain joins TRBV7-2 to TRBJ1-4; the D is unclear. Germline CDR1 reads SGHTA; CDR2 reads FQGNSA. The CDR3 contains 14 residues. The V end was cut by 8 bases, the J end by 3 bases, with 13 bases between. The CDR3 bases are TGTGCCAGCCGCATGGGGATAGCTAATGAAAAACTGTTTTTT. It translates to CASRMGIANEKLFF.

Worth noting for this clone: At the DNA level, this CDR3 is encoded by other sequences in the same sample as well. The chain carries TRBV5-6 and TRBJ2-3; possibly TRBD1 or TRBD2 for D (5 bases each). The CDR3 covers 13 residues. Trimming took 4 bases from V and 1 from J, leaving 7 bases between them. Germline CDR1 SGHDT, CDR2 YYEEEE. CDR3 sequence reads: CASSLGGTDTQYF. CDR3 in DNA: TGTGCCAGCAGCCTGGGGGGCACAGATACGCAGTATTTT.

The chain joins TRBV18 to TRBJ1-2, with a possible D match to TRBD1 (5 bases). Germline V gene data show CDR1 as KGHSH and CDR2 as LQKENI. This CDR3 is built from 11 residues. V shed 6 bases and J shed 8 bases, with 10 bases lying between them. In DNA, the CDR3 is TGTGCCAGCTCGCCCGGGGCCGGCTACACCTTC. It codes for CASSPGAGYTF.

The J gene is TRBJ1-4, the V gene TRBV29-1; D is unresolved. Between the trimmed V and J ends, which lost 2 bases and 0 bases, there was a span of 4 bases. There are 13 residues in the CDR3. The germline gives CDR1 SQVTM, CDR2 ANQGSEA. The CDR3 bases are TGCAGCGTTGAACGAACAACTAATGAAAAACTGTTTTTT. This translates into CSVERTTNEKLFF.

The CDR3 reads CASSMAVSTDTQYF. The CDR3 bases are TGTGCCAGTAGTATGGCGGTTAGCACAGATACGCAGTATTTT. J is TRBJ2-3 and V is TRBV19; D ambiguous. Deletions cut 3 bases from V and 0 bases from J, with 7 bases between. This CDR3 comprises 14 residues. Germline loops: CDR1 LNHDA, CDR2 SQIVND (reference sequence).

CDR3 coding DNA: TGTGCCAGCAGCCGGCTGGACTGGACCTACGAGCAGTACTTC. It encodes CASSRLDWTYEQYF. V and J are TRBV6-5 and TRBJ2-7; D possibly corresponds to TRBD2 (5 bases). The CDR3 is 14 residues long. Per the germline V gene, CDR1 is MNHEY and CDR2 is SVGAGI. The V end lost 6 bases, the J end lost 2 bases, and 14 bases lay between the germline ends.

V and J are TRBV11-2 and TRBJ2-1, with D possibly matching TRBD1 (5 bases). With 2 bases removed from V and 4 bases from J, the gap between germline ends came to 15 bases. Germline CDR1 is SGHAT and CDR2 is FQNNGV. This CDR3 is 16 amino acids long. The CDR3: CASSLLGGQPYNEQFF. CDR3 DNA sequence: TGTGCCAGCAGCTTACTGGGCGGACAACCATACAATGAGCAGTTCTTC.

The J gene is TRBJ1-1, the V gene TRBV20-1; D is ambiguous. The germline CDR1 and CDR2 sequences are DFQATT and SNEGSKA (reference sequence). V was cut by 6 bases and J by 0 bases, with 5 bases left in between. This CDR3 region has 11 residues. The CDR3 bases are TGCAGTGCCTGGATGAACACTGAAGCTTTCTTT. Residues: CSAWMNTEAFF.

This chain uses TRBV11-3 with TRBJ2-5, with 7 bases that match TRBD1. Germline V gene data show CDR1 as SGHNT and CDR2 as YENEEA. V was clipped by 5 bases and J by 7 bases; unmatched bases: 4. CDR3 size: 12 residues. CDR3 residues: CASSAPGGTQYF. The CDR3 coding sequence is TGTGCCAGCAGCGCCCCAGGGGGGACCCAGTACTTC.

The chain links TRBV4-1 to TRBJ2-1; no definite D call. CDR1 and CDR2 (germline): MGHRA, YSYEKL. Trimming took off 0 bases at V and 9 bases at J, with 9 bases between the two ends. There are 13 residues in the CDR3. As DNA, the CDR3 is TGCGCCAGCAGCCAAGACCAGGATGTTGAGCAGTTCTTC. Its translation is CASSQDQDVEQFF.